What follows is one TCR beta chain and its context. Original methodology: Reference gene primer amplification gave estimated nucleated cell counts. Clones were read by immunoSEQ multiplex PCR, and TCRdb kept only the in-frame ones, dropping some. That table gives V, J and clone size, and the DNA gave D and trimming. The sample holds over 250,000 clones, more than 75% seen once. These data originate in a study of blood T cell repertoires in COVID-19. Whole-study context: Acute-phase and convalescent COVID-19 samples originated in the United States, Italy and Spain. T cells, B-cell-depleted T cells, or PBMCs supplied cDNA or gDNA.

The germline V gene has CDR1 SEHNR and CDR2 FQNEAQ (reference sequence). Trimming removed 7 bases at V and 0 bases at J, with 22 bases between. The CDR3 is 18 residues long. This receptor was identified in a woman in her thirties or forties who had recovered from COVID-19. The sequenced material came from peripheral blood. The chain recombines TRBV7-9 with TRBJ1-3; D might be TRBD1 (5 bases). CDR3 bases: TGTGCCAGCATCCCCGGGGGAGCAGTCGTGTTCTCTGGAAACACCATATATTTT. As protein: CASIPGGAVVFSGNTIYF.